The present entry profiles one T cell receptor beta chain with its context. Antigen specificity is unknown. These data belong to a study of beta chain features in type 1 diabetes. Study-wide results and limits: Type 1 diabetes patients showed a moderate but significant shortening of TCRB CDR3s in all four CD4+ subsets.

Sequencing targeted expressed TCRB transcripts, as all isolated RNA had been reverse transcribed. Generated by immunoSEQ multiplex PCR, the TCRdb table keeps only in-frame clones and is missing some. The sample yields 150,000 to 200,000 clones, about 10% seen once. Germline lookup yields CDR1 MNHEY and CDR2 SMNVEV (reference sequence). The germline V and J ends were trimmed by 5 bases and 2 bases, with 9 bases remaining between them. This CDR3 spans 13 amino acids. The sample comprised central memory CD4+ T cells from blood. The rearrangement joins TRBV27 to TRBJ1-2, with D possibly being TRBD1 (6 bases). The sequence was collected from a woman aged 25 to 39 with type 1 diabetes. In DNA form, the CDR3 reads TGTGCCAGCAGTCGGACAGCAAACTATGGCTACACCTTC. This gives the protein CASSRTANYGYTF.